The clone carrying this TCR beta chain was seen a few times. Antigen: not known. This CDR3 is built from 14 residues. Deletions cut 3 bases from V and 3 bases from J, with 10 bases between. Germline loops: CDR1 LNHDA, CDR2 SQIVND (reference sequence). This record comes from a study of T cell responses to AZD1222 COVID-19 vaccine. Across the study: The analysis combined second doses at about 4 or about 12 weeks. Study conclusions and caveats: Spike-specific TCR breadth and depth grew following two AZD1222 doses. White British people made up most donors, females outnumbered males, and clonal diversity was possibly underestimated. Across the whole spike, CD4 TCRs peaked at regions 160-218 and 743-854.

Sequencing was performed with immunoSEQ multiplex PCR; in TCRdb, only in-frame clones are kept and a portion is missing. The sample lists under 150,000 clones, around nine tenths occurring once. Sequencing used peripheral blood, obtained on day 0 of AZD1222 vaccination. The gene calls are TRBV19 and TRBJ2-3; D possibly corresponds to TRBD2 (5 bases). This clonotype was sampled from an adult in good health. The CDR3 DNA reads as TGTGCCAGTAGTATGGCCGGCGGGACAGATACGCAGTATTTT. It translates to CASSMAGGTDTQYF.